The text below deals with one TCR beta chain. There are many counts of this clonotype. Its antigen remains unidentified. Base qualities are not provided; no much larger clone lies one nucleotide away. The data were taken from a study of patients and donors after allogeneic stem cell transplantation (dated by TCRdb to the early 2020s). The CDR1 and CDR2 encoded by the germline V gene are SGHDT and YYEEEE. Trimming takes 0 bases from V and 0 bases from J, and the germline ends sit 9 bases apart. Its CDR3 holds 15 amino acids, cysteine through phenylalanine. The read is trimmed to its CDR3 DNA, 45 bases read in frame from base 1. The library was produced with RT-PCR. The sample was run on a NextSeq 550. The public sequencing data were trimmed at Q25 with fastp and processed into clonotypes with MiXCR by TCRdb, which kept only in-frame beta chains. Each entry merges the rows of one CDR3 protein and shows their most common DNA and genes. The sample profile shows about 160,000 distinct CDR3 sequences; over 25% of them were found once. The ten largest make up about 3.3% of the sample.

Material: blood, either unsorted or a sorted T cell fraction (not recorded which). The chain is assembled from TRBV5-6 and TRBJ1-1; too little of a D gene remains to name it. The sequence came from a human donor who was either an allogeneic HSCT recipient or a stem cell or donor lymphocyte infusion donor (not recorded which). It is not recorded whose cells these are; they may come from a transplant donor. The CDR3 corresponds to CASSLVGSMNTEAFF. Here is the DNA: TGTGCCAGCAGCTTGGTCGGCAGCATGAACACTGAAGCTTTCTTT.